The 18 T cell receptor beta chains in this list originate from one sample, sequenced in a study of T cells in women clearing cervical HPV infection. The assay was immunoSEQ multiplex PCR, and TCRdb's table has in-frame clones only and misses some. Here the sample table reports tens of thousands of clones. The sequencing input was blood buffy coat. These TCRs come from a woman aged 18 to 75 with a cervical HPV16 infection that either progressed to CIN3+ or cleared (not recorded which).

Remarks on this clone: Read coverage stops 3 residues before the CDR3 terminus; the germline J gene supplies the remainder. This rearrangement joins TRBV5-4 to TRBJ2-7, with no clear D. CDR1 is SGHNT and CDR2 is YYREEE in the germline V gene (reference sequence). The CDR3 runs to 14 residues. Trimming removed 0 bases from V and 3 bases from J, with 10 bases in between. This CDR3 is CASSLGAADYEQYF. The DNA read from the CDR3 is TGTGCCAGCAGCTTGGGTGCGGCTGACTACGAG.

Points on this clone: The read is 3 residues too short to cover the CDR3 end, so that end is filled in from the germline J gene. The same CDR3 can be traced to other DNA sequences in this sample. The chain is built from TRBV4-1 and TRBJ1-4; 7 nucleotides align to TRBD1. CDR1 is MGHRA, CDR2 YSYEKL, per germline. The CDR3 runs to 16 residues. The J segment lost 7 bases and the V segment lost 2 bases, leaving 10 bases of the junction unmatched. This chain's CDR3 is CASSQLRGQGPEKLFF. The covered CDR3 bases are TGCGCCAGCAGCCAACTTAGGGGGCAGGGGCCTGAAAAA.

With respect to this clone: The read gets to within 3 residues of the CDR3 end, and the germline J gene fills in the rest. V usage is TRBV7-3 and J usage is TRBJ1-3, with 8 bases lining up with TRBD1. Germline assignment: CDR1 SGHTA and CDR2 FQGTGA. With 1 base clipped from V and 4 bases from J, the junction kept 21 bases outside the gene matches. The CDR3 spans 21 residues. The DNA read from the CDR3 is TGTGCCAGCAGCTTAAGTCGACGGGGCCGATCAGGGGGCAAAAAGGGAAACACC. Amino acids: CASSLSRRGRSGGKKGNT. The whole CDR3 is CASSLSRRGRSGGKKGNTIYF.

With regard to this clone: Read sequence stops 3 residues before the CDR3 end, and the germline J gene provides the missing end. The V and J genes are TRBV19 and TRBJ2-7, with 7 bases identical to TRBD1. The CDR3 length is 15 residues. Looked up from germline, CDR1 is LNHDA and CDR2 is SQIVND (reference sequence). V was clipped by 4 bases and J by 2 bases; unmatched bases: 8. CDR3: CASSTGTTGAYEQYF. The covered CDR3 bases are TGTGCCAGTAGTACAGGGACCACAGGGGCCTACGAG.

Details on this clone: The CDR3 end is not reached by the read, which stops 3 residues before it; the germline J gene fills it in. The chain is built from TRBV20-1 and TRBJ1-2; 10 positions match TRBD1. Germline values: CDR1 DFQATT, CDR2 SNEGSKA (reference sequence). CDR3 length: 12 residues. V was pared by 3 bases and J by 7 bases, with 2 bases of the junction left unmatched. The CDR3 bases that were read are TGCAGTGCTAGCGGGACAGGGGCTGGC. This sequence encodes CSASGTGAG. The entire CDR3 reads CSASGTGAGYTF.

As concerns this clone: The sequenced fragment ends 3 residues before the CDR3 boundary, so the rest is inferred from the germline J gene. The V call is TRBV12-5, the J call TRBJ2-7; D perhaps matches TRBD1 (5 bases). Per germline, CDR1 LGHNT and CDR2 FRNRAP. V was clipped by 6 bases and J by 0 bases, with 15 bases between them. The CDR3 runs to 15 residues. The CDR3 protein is CASGPQGSFSYEQYF. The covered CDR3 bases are TGTGCTAGTGGCCCCCAGGGCTCTTTCTCCTACGAG.

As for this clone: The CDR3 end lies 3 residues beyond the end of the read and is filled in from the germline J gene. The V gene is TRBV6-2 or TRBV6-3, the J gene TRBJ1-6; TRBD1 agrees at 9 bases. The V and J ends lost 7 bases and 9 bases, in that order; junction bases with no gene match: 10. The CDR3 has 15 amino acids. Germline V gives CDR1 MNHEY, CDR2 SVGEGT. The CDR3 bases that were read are TGTGCCAGCACTACCCCGGGACAGGGTCGTTCACCC. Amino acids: CASTTPGQGRSP. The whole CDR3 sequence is CASTTPGQGRSPLHF.

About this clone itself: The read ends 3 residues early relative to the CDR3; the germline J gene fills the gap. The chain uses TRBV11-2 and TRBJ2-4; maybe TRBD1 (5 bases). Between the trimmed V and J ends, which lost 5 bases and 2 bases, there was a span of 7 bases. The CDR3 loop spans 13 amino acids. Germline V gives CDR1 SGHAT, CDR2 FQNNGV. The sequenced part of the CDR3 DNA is TGTGCCAGCAGCCCAGGGTCCAAAAACATT. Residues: CASSPGSKNI. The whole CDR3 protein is CASSPGSKNIQYF.

The CDR3 bases that were read are TGCGCCAGCAGCTTGAGAGGGCTAGCAGGCACAGATACG. This sequence encodes CASSLRGLAGTDT. The entire CDR3 is CASSLRGLAGTDTQYF. The chain joins TRBV5-1 to TRBJ2-3; maybe TRBD2 (5 bases). The CDR3 end is not reached by the read, which stops 3 residues before it; the germline J gene fills it in. CDR3 length equals 16 residues. Per the germline V gene, CDR1 is SGHRS and CDR2 is YFSETQ. The ends were cut back, 1 base at V and 1 base at J, with 13 bases in the middle.

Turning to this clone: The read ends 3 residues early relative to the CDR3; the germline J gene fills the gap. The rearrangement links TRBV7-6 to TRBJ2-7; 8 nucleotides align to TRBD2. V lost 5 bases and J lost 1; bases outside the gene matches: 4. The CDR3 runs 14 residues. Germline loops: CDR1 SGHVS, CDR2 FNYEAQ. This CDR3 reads CASSPVAGSYEQYF. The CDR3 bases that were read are TGTGCCAGCAGCCCGGTAGCGGGGTCCTACGAG.

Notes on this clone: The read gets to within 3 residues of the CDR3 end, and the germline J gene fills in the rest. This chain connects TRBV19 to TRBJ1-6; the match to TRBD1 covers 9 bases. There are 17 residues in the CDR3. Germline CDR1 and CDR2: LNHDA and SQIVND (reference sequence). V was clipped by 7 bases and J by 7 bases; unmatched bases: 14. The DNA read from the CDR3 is TGTGCCAGTACGGACAGGGGCCGCCAGGGGGTAAATTCACCC. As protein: CASTDRGRQGVNSP. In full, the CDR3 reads CASTDRGRQGVNSPLHF.

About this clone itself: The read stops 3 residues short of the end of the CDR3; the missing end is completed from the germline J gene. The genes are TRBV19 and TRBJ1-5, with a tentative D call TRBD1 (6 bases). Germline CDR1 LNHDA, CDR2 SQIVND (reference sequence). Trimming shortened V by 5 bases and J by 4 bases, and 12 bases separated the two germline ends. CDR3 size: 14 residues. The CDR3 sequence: CASSPRTDNQPQHF. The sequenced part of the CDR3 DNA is TGTGCCAGTAGTCCGAGGACAGATAATCAGCCC.

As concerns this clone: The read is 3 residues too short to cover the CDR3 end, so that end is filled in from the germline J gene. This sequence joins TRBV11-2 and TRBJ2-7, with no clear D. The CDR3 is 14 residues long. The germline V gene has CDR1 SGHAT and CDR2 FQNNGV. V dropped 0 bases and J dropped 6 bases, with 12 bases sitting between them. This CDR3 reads CASSLDLTPGEQYF. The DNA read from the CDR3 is TGTGCCAGCAGCTTAGATCTCACACCTGGCGAG.

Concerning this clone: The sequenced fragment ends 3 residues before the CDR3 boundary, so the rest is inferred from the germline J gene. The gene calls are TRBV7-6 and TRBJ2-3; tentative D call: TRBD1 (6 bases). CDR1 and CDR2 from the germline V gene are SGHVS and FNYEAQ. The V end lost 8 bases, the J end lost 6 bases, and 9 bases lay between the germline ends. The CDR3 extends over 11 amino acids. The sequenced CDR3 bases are TGTGCCAGCGGGCAGGGGGATACG. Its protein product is CASGQGDT. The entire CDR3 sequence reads CASGQGDTQYF. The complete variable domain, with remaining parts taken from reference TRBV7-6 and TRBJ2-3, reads GAGVSQSPRYKVTKRGQDVALRCDPISGHVSLYWYRQALGQGPEFLTYFNYEAQQDKSGLPNDRFSAERPEGSISTLTIQRTEQRDSAMYRCASGQGDTQYFGPGTRLTVL.

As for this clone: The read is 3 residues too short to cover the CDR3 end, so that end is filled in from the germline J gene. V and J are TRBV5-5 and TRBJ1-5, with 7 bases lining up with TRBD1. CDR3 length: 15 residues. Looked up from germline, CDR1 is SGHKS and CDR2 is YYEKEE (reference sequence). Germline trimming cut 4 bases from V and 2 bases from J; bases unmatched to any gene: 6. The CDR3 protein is CASSASGTGNQPQHF. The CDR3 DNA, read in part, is TGTGCCAGCAGCGCATCCGGGACAGGCAATCAGCCC.

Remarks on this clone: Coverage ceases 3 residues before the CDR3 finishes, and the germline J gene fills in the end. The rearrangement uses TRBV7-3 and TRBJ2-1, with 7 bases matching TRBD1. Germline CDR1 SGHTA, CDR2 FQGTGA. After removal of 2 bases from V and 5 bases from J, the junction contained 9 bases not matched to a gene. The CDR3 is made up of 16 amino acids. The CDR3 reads CASSLFGQGVDNEQFF. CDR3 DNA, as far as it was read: TGTGCCAGCAGCTTATTTGGGCAGGGGGTAGACAATGAG.

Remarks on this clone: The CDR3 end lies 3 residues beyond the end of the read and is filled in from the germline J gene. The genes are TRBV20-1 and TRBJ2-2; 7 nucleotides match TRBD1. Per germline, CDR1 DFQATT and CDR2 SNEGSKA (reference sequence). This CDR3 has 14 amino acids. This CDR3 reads CSAREGTANEKLFF. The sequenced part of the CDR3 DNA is TGCAGTGCTAGAGAGGGGACAGCTAATGAAAAG.

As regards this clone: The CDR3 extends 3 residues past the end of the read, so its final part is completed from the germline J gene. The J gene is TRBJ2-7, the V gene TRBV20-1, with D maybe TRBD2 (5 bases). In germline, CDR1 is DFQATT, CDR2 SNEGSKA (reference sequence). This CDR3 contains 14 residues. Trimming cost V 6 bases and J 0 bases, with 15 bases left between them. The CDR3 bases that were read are TGCAGTGCCACCGGTGAGGGTCTCTCCTACGAG. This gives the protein CSATGEGLSYE. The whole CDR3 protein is CSATGEGLSYEQYF.